The 5 T cell receptor beta chains given below trace back to one sample, sequenced in a study of CD8+ T cells in alopecia areata. Isolated RNA was reverse transcribed into cDNA used as the sequencing template. The assay was immunoSEQ multiplex PCR, and TCRdb's table has in-frame clones only and misses some. The table lists 100,000 to 150,000 clones, approximately 49% of them singletons. Sequencing used CD8+ T cells sorted from blood, obtained at week 0. The source of these receptors is a human donor with alopecia areata.

This clone was detected ten times or more. This chain connects TRBV27 to TRBJ2-7, with D unresolved. V was cut by 1 base and J by 2 bases, with 9 bases left in between. The CDR3 runs to 14 residues. The germline gives CDR1 MNHEY, CDR2 SMNVEV (reference sequence). The CDR3 reads CASSLFGRTYEQYF. The CDR3, as DNA: TGTGCCAGCAGTTTATTCGGACGGACCTACGAGCAGTACTTC.

The genes are TRBV5-4 and TRBJ1-6; the match to TRBD1 covers 7 bases. The CDR3 runs 13 residues. The germline V gene has CDR1 SGHNT and CDR2 YYREEE (reference sequence). V shed 7 bases, J shed 8 bases, and the junction held 6 bases outside the gene matches. The CDR3 is CASHEDRDSPLHF. The CDR3 DNA reads TGTGCCAGCCACGAAGACAGGGATTCACCCCTCCACTTT.

Only a few counts were recorded for this clone. The rearrangement joins TRBV4-2 to TRBJ2-7; D remains ambiguous. The ends were cut back, 1 base at V and 13 bases at J, with 17 bases in the middle. CDR1 is LGHNA, CDR2 YNFKEQ, per germline. The CDR3 extends over 13 amino acids. Here the CDR3 DNA reads TGTGCCAGCAGCCAAGGCCCAGCCTCAGAGTGTTACTTC. Amino acids: CASSQGPASECYF.

This chain connects TRBV27 to TRBJ1-2, with 9 bases lining up with TRBD1. Per the germline V gene, CDR1 is MNHEY and CDR2 is SMNVEV (reference sequence). CDR3 length: 12 residues. V was clipped by 6 bases and J by 6 bases; unmatched bases: 2. CDR3 amino acids: CASRQGAHGYTF. The CDR3 DNA is TGTGCCAGCAGACAGGGGGCACATGGCTACACCTTC.

The chain couples TRBV30 to TRBJ2-6; tentative D call: TRBD1 (6 bases). The V end was cut by 5 bases, the J end by 2 bases, with 13 bases between. Looked up from germline, CDR1 is GTSNPN and CDR2 is SVGIG (reference sequence). The CDR3 extends over 15 amino acids. The chain's CDR3 is CAWANGQPGANVLTF. For the CDR3, the DNA is TGTGCCTGGGCTAACGGACAGCCTGGGGCCAACGTCCTGACTTTC.